This T cell receptor beta chain was found in a study of technical replicates of blood from several donors. About this clone itself: At one end, the junction sequence differs from germline, possibly due to a read error.

Repertoires were generated with immunoSEQ multiplex PCR, while TCRdb's copy carries only in-frame clones and drops some. The sample consists of over 70,000 clones, around 97% of them appearing once. The clonotype comes from a human donor in good health. Sequenced material: T cells isolated from PBMCs.

The CDR3 DNA reads as TGTGCCAGCAGCATCGGGACAGGGGCCGTCGAGGTCTTC. The encoded protein is CASSIGTGAVEVF. The genes are TRBV7-9 and TRBJ1-2; TRBD1 matches at 10 bases. Germline V gene sequence: CDR1 SEHNR, CDR2 FQNEAQ (reference sequence). CDR3 size: 13 residues.